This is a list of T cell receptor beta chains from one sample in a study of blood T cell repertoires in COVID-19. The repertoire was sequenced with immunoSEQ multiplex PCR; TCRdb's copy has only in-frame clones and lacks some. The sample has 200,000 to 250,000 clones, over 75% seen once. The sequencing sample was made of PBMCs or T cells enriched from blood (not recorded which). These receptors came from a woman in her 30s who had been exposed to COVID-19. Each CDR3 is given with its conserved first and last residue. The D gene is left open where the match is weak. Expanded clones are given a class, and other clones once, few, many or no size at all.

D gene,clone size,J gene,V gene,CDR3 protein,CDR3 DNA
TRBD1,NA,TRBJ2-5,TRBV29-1,CSVILRTGSQETQYF,TGCAGCGTCATACTGCGGACAGGGAGTCAAGAGACCCAGTACTTC
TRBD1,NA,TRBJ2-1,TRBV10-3,CAISVRQGADTYNEQFF,TGTGCCATCAGTGTCAGGCAGGGGGCCGATACCTACAATGAGCAGTTCTTC
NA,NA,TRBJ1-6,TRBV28,CASIWQGRNSPLHF,TGTGCCAGCATTTGGCAGGGAAGAAATTCACCCCTCCACTTT
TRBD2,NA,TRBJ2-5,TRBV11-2,CASSPRTSGRAVSQETQYF,TGTGCCAGCAGCCCAAGGACTAGCGGGAGGGCAGTCTCCCAAGAGACCCAGTACTTC
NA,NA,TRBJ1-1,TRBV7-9,CASSPQGVYTEAFF,TGTGCCAGCAGCCCTCAGGGTGTATACACTGAAGCTTTCTTT
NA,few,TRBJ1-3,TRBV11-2,CASSKGGGNTIYF,TGTGCCAGCAGCAAGGGCGGGGGAAACACCATATATTTT
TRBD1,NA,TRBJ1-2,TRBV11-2,CASSLGDRVLVGYTF,TGTGCCAGCAGCTTGGGGGACAGGGTATTAGTGGGCTACACCTTC
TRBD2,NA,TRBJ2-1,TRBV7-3,CASSLSGSGTSAYNEQFF,TGTGCCAGCAGCTTAAGTGGGTCCGGGACTAGCGCGTACAATGAGCAGTTCTTC
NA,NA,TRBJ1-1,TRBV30,CAWSAGHTEAFF,TGTGCCTGGAGTGCTGGCCACACTGAAGCTTTCTTT
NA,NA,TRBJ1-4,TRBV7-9,CASSPRTSNEKLFF,TGTGCCAGCAGCCCCCGGACATCTAATGAAAAACTGTTTTTT
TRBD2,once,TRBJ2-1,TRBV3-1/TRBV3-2,CASSQEASGSSDEQFF,TGTGCCAGCAGCCAAGAAGCTAGCGGGAGTTCGGATGAGCAGTTCTTC
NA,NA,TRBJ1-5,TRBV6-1,CASSGVAGVSNQPQHF,TGTGCCAGCAGTGGGGTCGCAGGGGTTAGCAATCAGCCCCAGCATTTT
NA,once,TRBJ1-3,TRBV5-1,CASSLTSQGLGNTIYF,TGCGCCAGCAGCTTGACTTCACAGGGTCTTGGAAACACCATATATTTT
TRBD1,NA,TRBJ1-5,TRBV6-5,CASSGTVEQPQHF,TGTGCCAGCAGCGGGACAGTGGAACAGCCCCAGCATTTT
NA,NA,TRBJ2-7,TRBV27,CASSISSSMDEQYF,TGTGCCAGCAGTATTAGCTCGAGTATGGACGAGCAGTACTTC
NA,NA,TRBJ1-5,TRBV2,CASSEGLGSNQPQHF,TGTGCCAGCAGTGAAGGGCTTGGCAGCAATCAGCCCCAGCATTTT
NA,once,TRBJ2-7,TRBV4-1,CASSYLGGTDSYEQYF,TGCGCCAGCAGCTACCTCGGCGGGACAGATAGCTACGAGCAGTACTTC
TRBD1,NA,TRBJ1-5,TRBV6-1,CASSEGQGTGGSQPQHF,TGTGCCAGCAGTGAAGGGCAGGGGACAGGGGGCTCTCAGCCCCAGCATTTT
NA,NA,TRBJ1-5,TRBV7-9,CASSFSSNQPQHF,TGTGCCAGCAGCTTTAGTAGCAATCAGCCCCAGCATTTT
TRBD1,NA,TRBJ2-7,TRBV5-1,CASSLAPRDRAYEQYF,TGCGCCAGCAGCTTGGCTCCCCGGGACAGGGCCTACGAGCAGTACTTC
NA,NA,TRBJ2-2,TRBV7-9,CASSPRTQGGTGELFF,TGTGCCAGCAGCCCCAGGACTCAGGGGGGCACCGGGGAGCTGTTTTTT
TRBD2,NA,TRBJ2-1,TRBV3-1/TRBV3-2,CASSLTSGSVQFF,TGTGCCAGCAGCCTGACTAGCGGGAGTGTGCAGTTCTTC
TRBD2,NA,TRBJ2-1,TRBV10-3,CAINSAAGEGNEQFF,TGTGCCATCAATTCCGCAGCGGGAGAAGGAAATGAGCAGTTCTTC
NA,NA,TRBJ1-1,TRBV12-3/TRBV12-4,CASSLGAGEAFF,TGTGCCAGCAGTTTAGGAGCAGGGGAAGCTTTCTTT
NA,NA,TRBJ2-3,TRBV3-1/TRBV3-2,CASSQDPQGGGTDTQYF,TGTGCCAGCAGCCAAGACCCACAGGGTGGGGGCACAGATACGCAGTATTTT
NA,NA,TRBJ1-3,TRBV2,CASSLTGNSGNTIYF,TGTGCCAGCAGTCTCACAGGAAACTCTGGAAACACCATATATTTT
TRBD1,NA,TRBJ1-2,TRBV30,CAWSNGQGASHGYTF,TGTGCCTGGAGCAATGGACAGGGGGCCTCCCATGGCTACACCTTC
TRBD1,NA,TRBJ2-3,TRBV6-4,CASSDSKGGADTQYF,TGTGCCAGCAGTGACTCGAAAGGGGGCGCAGATACGCAGTATTTT
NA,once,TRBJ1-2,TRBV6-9,CASSFQGGLRGYTF,TGTGCCAGCAGTTTCCAGGGAGGGTTGAGGGGCTACACCTTC
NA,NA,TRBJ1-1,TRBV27,CASSDGHWKVNTEAFF,TGTGCCAGCAGTGACGGACACTGGAAGGTGAACACTGAAGCTTTCTTT
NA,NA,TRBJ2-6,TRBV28,CASSSTASSSGANVLTF,TGTGCCAGCAGTTCGACAGCTTCCAGCTCTGGGGCCAACGTCCTGACTTTC
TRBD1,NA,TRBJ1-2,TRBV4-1,CASSQETAGGNNYGYTF,TGCGCCAGCAGCCAAGAGACGGCAGGGGGGAATAACTATGGCTACACCTTC
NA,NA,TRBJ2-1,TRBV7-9,CASSIVGQRGNEQFF,TGTGCCAGCAGCATAGTTGGGCAACGGGGTAATGAGCAGTTCTTC
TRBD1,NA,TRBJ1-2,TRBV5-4,CASSSGQTYGYTF,TGTGCCAGCAGCTCGGGACAGACCTATGGCTACACCTTC
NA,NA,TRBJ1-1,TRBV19,CASRYTTNTEAFF,TGTGCCAGTAGATACACAACGAACACTGAAGCTTTCTTT
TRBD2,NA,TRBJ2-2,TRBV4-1,CASSQDPGTSGRAWELFF,TGCGCCAGCAGCCAAGATCCTGGGACTAGCGGGAGGGCCTGGGAGCTGTTTTTT
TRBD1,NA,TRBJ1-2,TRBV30,CAWSFQQGGGYTF,TGTGCCTGGAGTTTTCAACAGGGGGGCGGCTACACCTTC
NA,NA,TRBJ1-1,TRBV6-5,CASSYSIVDSTEAFF,TGTGCCAGCAGTTACTCGATAGTTGATTCCACTGAAGCTTTCTTT
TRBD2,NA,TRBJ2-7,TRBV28,CASSLSLAGDSKYF,TGTGCCAGCAGTTTGTCTCTAGCGGGAGACTCAAAGTACTTC
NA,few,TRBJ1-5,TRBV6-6,CASSPFSPGVGNQPQHF,TGTGCCAGCAGTCCGTTCTCTCCGGGGGTGGGCAATCAGCCCCAGCATTTT
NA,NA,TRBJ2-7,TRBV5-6,CASSLATYEQYF,TGTGCCAGCAGCTTGGCCACATACGAGCAGTACTTC
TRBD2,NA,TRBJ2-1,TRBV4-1,CASSQETSGTLSYNEQFF,TGCGCCAGCAGCCAAGAGACTAGCGGGACTCTCTCCTACAATGAGCAGTTCTTC
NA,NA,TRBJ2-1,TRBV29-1,CSVGPGSEQFF,TGCAGCGTTGGACCGGGGTCTGAGCAGTTCTTC
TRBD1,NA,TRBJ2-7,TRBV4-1,CASSLGTGLYEQYF,TGCGCCAGCAGCCTCGGGACAGGACTCTACGAGCAGTACTTC
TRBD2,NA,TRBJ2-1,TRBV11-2,CASSSGTSGSRFNEQFF,TGTGCCAGCAGCTCGGGGACTAGCGGGAGTCGTTTCAATGAGCAGTTCTTC
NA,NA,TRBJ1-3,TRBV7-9,CASSLGAGNTIYF,TGTGCCAGCAGCTTAGGAGCAGGAAACACCATATATTTT
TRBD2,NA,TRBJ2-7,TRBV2,CASSELAGGYEQYF,TGTGCCAGCAGTGAACTAGCGGGAGGCTACGAGCAGTACTTC
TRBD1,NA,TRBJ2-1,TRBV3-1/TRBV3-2,CASSQVVTGGRVGNEQFF,TGTGCCAGCAGCCAAGTTGTGACAGGGGGTAGAGTAGGCAATGAGCAGTTCTTC
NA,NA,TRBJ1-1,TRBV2,CASSEFTRGGPTEAFF,TGTGCCAGCAGTGAATTTACGAGGGGAGGGCCCACTGAAGCTTTCTTT
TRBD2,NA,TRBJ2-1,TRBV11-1,CASSFSLAGGNNEQFF,TGTGCCAGCAGCTTTTCCCTAGCGGGAGGGAACAATGAGCAGTTCTTC
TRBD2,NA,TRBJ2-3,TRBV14,CASSLGLAGGGADTQYF,TGTGCCAGCAGCCTGGGACTAGCGGGAGGAGGCGCAGATACGCAGTATTTT
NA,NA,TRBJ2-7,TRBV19,CASRRTGETYEQYF,TGTGCCAGTCGCAGGACGGGGGAAACCTACGAGCAGTACTTC
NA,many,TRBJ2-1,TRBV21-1,CASSKAWLEASGRNRSYNEQFF,TGTGCCAGCAGCAAAGCGTGGTTAGAGGCTAGCGGGAGGAATAGGTCCTACAATGAGCAGTTCTTC
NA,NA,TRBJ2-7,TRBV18,CASSPPQGSTYEQYF,TGTGCCAGCTCACCACCTCAGGGTTCGACATACGAGCAGTACTTC
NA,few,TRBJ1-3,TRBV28,CASSAGLGGNTIYF,TGTGCCAGCAGTGCGGGTTTGGGGGGAAACACCATATATTTT
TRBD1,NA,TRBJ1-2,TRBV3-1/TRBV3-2,CASSRGQSSYGYTF,TGTGCCAGCAGCCGGGGACAGTCCAGCTATGGCTACACCTTC